This T cell receptor (beta chain) was observed in a study of beta chain features in type 1 diabetes. CD45RO/CCR7/CD25/CD127/CD95/CD27 separated CD4+ naive, central memory, regulatory and stem cell-like memory cells by sorting. Each population that was sorted was more than 98% pure. This clone was detected only a few times. Its antigen remains unknown. Reverse transcription of all isolated RNA meant that expressed TCRB transcripts were sequenced. Average reads for naive, central memory and regulatory T cell samples were roughly 3.4 million. Generated by immunoSEQ multiplex PCR, the TCRdb table keeps only in-frame clones and is missing some. The sample contains around 130,000 clones, 9% of which appear only once. Whole-study findings and limits: Shortening of TCRB CDR3s, moderate but significant, appeared in all four CD4+ subsets of Type 1 diabetes patients.

This CDR3 is 11 amino acids long. Germline assignment: CDR1 DFQATT and CDR2 SNEGSKA (reference sequence). The sequence derives from a man aged 30-40 years with type 1 diabetes. The sample was central memory CD4+ T cells from blood. The chain is built from TRBV20-1 and TRBJ2-5, with a tentative D call TRBD2 (7 bases). CDR3 loop: CSLRRGGTQYF. In DNA form, the CDR3 reads TGCAGCCTCCGAAGGGGGGGGACCCAGTACTTC.